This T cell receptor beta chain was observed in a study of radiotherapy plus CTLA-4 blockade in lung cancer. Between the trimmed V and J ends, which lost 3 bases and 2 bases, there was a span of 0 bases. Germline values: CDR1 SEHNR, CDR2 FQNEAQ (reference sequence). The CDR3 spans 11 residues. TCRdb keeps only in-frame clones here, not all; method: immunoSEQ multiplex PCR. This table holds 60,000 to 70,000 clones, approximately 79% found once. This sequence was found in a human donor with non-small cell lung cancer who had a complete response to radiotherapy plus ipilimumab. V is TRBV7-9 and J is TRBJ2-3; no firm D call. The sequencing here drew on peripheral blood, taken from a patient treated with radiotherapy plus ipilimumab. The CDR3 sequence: CASSFTDTQYF. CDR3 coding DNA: TGTGCCAGCAGCTTCACAGATACGCAGTATTTT.